The clone carrying this T cell receptor beta chain was counted a few times. Its specificity is not known. The data derive from a study of identical twins. TCRdb analysed the 5' RACE reads with MiXCR anew, one entry per CDR3 protein. The table records 650,000 to 750,000 distinct CDR3 sequences, 21% of them present only once. Study-wide results and limits: Zero-insertion analyses might be partly confounded by invariant T cells like MAIT and iNKT. Out-of-frame TCR alpha sharing observed in monozygotic twins exceeded model estimates.

These data were also filed under a second study, of T cells expressing NK-cell markers. That work contributes: Seven of the eight sequenced donors were classified as HCMV-seropositive, and one was classified as seronegative.

This sequence originates from a woman aged 18 to 35 in good health. Input material: PBMCs.

The CDR3 loop is CASSPPGSYNSPLHF. CDR3 DNA sequence: TGTGCCAGCAGCCCCCCGGGGTCATATAATTCACCCCTCCACTTT. The chain carries TRBV9 and TRBJ1-6; unclear D gene. The germline V and J ends were trimmed by 4 bases and 4 bases, with 12 bases remaining between them. The CDR3 loop spans 15 amino acids. In germline, CDR1 is SGDLS, CDR2 YYNGEE.